This TCR beta chain was retrieved from a study of cytomegalovirus exposure and HLA in healthy donors (dated by TCRdb to the late 2010s). Background on the whole study: An earlier analysis of a few hundred of the donors reported under 300 Gb of sequence data and about 120 million unique TCR beta sequences obtained from approximately 180 million T cells. The later analysis used no new phenotypic data to find candidate immune exposures, relying instead on TCR beta sequences and their occurrence across donors. High-throughput TCR immunosequencing, statistical association of individual TCRs with disease status, and machine learning were combined to predict cytomegalovirus infection status. An early release that covered 640 HLA-typed donors contained about 300 gigabases of sequencing data and tens of millions of unique TCR sequences. A later analysis re-examined previously published TCR beta repertoires from hundreds of donors and added high-resolution HLA genotyping to investigate patterns of TCR occurrence. All discovery cohort repertoires had been generated on a single sequencing platform. The number of donors typed differed by locus, with about 629-630 for A, B, C, DRB1 and DQB1, over 500 for DQA1, 606 for DPA1, and over 400 for DPB1. The study was designed to test whether signatures of past pathogen exposure could be identified by cataloging public T cell receptors. Alongside the repertoire data, information on donor age, sex, ethnicity and CMV serostatus was compiled. In an earlier analysis of about 590 of the donors, high-throughput TCR beta sequencing was used to judge whether each TCR beta V gene segment behaved as functional or pseudogenic. Among the approximately 420 genotyped donors, approximately 81% belonged to the genetic ancestry cluster associated with self-reported Caucasian donors. The study used immunosequencing to profile the T cell repertoires of 600 to 850 subjects and linked those repertoires to cytomegalovirus serostatus. Genome-wide SNP genotypes for about 55% of the 666 donors were used in a later genetic analysis, which treated that subset as a discovery cohort. HLA typing included class I and class II loci at four-digit resolution. A separate validation cohort of approximately 130 different subjects was used in addition to the roughly 620-subject first cohort. Among 350 to 400 genotyped donors of the cohort, an average of approximately 230,000 unique TCR beta nucleotide sequences were sequenced per donor, approximately 20% of them non-productive. A few DR-DQ haplotypes were treated as single units for association and clustering because of strong linkage in the cohort. Overall results and qualifications from the work: Linkage disequilibrium might explain the correlated functional status among segregating V segments, but an unknown experimental factor could not be ruled out. Because some donors lacked HLA typing at each locus, the association tests relied only on the typed subset. Strong co-occurrence of HLA alleles, especially DR and DQ, made assigning TCR associations to individual alleles difficult. According to a later analysis, most CMV-associated TCR beta chains appeared to be HLA-restricted, and the HLA associations seemed to be driven largely by CMV exposure. Roughly uniform sequencing depth across donors was assumed in presence/absence analyses, although this assumption may not hold. Immune exposure information for the cohort was limited to CMV serostatus. According to the authors, the approach could potentially be generalized to other disease states and immunological phenotypes. In a later analysis, some 17,000 TCR beta sequences were associated with specific HLA alleles at a false discovery rate of 0.05. A further reported finding was that TCR beta sequences accurately predicted the HLA-A and HLA-B alleles for most subjects in the first cohort. Some IMGT-functional V segments, including TRBV6-2 and TRBV6-3, could not be told apart with the 87-base-pair reads, so those segments were excluded. According to a later analysis, TCR association rates differed among HLA loci, with DRB1 alleles showing the most associated TCRs and HLA-C alleles showing the fewest. The earlier analysis of about 600 of the donors excluded roughly 17 rarely observed V segments, including chromosome 9 orphons, because counts were too low. An earlier analysis of around 500 of the donors showed that most TCR beta V segments appeared in productive rearrangements either about 90% or about 30% of the time, which broadly matched IMGT annotations. In the study, approximately 160 TCR beta chains were listed as associated with cytomegalovirus. Most TCR sequences were seen in very few donors, while some public TCRs were found in many individuals. In a later analysis, HLA-associated TCR beta chains were found to be more clonally expanded and to have lower generation probabilities than equally common non-associated chains. A later genetic analysis associated a missense DCLRE1C variant with V-gene and J-gene trimming of TCR beta chains, and an independent cohort replicated the association. The cohort was sequenced for TCR beta chains only, and without alpha or paired-chain data the features that could be detected were limited. A later analysis reported that several top co-occurrence clusters appeared linked to parvovirus B19, influenza, CMV and Epstein-Barr virus. In a later genetic analysis, fewer N-insertions in productive TCRs were reported among donors in an Asian-associated ancestry cluster than the roughly 700-donor mean. The classifier was reported to diagnose cytomegalovirus status with high specificity and sensitivity in both the original cohort and the validation cohort. In vitro tests confirmed that a few of the cytomegalovirus-associated TCR beta chains recognize cytomegalovirus antigens. A cluster of highly shared sequence variants was judged likely to be a technical artifact of the sequencing pipeline.

The CDR3 covers 16 residues, taking in both the cysteine and the phenylalanine. This entry keeps only the CDR3 DNA: 48 bases, framed from base 1. CDR1 and CDR2, per the germline V gene (reference sequence), are SEHNR and FQNEAQ. In total, 630 or so healthy bone marrow donors made up the cohort. All cohort members were sampled while nominally healthy, although unrecorded immune exposures were likely present. The donor tested CMV seronegative and was one of the 352 seronegative cohort members. Each donor provided a peripheral blood sample, and peripheral blood mononuclear cells were used for TCR beta sequencing. Genomic DNA was extracted from the blood cell samples with the Qiagen DNeasy Blood Extraction Kit. As for this clone: There is no known antigen for this receptor. One end of the junction is discordant with germline, which a read error may explain.

Libraries were prepared through the immunoSEQ multiplex PCR assay. The multiplex PCR relied on a mix of 60 forward primers for TCR Vbeta segments and 13 reverse primers for TCR Jbeta segments. The CDR3 region of rearranged TCR beta genes was amplified from genomic DNA with a multiplex PCR assay. The Illumina HiSeq System was used to sequence the amplified TCR beta libraries as 87-base-pair reads. Regarding the original processing steps: A later analysis counted about 80 million unique TCR beta chains across the 650 to 800 repertoires, and approximately 11 million of these chains were shared by at least two donors. A nearest-neighbor algorithm error-corrected the raw reads and collapsed the reads into unique sequences, merging closely related sequences to remove PCR and sequencing errors. CDR3 sequences were aligned to IMGT reference sequences to assign V, D and J gene segments. For a sequence to be retained, at least a six-nucleotide match to both a V gene segment and a J gene segment was required. A rearrangement was called productive if the CDR3 had no stop codons and remained in frame with V and J, and every other rearrangement was called non-productive. CDR3 was defined according to IMGT convention as the region running from the second conserved V-encoded cysteine to the conserved J-encoded phenylalanine. The earlier analysis of approximately 590 of the donors excluded any sequence lacking an unambiguous match to a single V gene segment. An earlier analysis of almost 600 of the donors classified V segments as functional when productive rearrangements were above 56.7% and as segregating when the standard deviation between donors was above 5%. To diagnose cytomegalovirus status from the catalog of TCR beta chain sequences, a statistical classification framework was built. V and J gene assignment, in a later analysis, came from comparing TCR nucleotide sequences with IMGT/GENE-DB human TR gene sequences. In a later analysis, CDR3 sequences and most-parsimonious VDJ recombination scenarios were assigned using the TCRdist pipeline. In a later analysis, each TCR beta chain was defined by its CDR3 amino acid sequence together with its V-gene family, and reads lacking a unique V-gene family were excluded. As a way to deal with suspected cross-contamination and a sequencing artifact, a later analysis dropped 640 or so nucleotide sequences that were highly shared and had low generation probability. In a later analysis, a clonal expansion index was calculated for each public chain from normalized within-repertoire ranks of inferred template counts. A later analysis computed generation probabilities with a VDJ recombination model fitted to out-of-frame rearrangements, and checked the results against IGoR. Hypergeometric tests were used in a later analysis to score TCR-TCR, TCR-HLA and TCR-CMV co-occurrence, with a repertoire-size bias correction applied to the TCR pairs. In a later analysis, false discovery rates were estimated by permuting HLA or CMV assignments 20 times. In a later analysis, co-occurring TCRs were grouped using DBSCAN, with TCRdist sequence similarity added in when clustering inside HLA-allele-positive subsets. For co-occurrence clustering, repertoires with fewer than 30,000 or more than 120,000 public chains were excluded, along with several repertoires with anomalous nucleotide sharing. Here the immuneACCESS table is served through TCRdb, limited to in-frame sequences with V and J called. Missing clones are a known gap in these copies; in checked studies unresolved V genes cover under half, and the rest lacks a known reason. V and J calls and clone size are copied from that table; D and trimming were computed from the DNA. The sample profile shows some 130,000 clones; 70% to 85% of them were found once. Of the sample, about 1.8% is held by the ten largest clones.

Sample: PBMCs. The sequence links TRBV7-9 to TRBJ2-7; 7 bases in between match TRBD2. This receptor was obtained from a boy between 10 and 17 years old in good health and CMV-seronegative. CDR3 loop: CSSSWPSSGGTYEQYF. The DNA sequence is TGTTCCAGCAGCTGGCCTTCTAGCGGAGGGACCTACGAGCAGTACTTC.